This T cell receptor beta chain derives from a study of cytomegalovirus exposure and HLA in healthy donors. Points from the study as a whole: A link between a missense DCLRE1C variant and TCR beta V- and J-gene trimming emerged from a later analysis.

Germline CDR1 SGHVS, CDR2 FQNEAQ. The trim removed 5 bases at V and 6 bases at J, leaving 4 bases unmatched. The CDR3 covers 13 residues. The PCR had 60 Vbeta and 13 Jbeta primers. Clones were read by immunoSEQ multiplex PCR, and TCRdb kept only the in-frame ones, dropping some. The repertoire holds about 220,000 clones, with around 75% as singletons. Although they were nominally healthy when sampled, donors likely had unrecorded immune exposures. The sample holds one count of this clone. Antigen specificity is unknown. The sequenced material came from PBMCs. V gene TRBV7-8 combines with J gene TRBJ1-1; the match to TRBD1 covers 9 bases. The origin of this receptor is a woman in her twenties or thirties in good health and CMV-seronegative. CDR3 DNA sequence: TGTGCCAGCAGCGGGACAGGGAGGGCTGAAGCTTTCTTT. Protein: CASSGTGRAEAFF.